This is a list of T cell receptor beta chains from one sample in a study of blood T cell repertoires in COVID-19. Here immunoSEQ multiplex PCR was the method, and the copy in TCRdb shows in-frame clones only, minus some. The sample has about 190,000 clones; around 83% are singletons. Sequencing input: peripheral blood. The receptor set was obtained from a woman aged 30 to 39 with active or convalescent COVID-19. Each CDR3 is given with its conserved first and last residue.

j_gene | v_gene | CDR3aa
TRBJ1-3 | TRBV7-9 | CASSLRDNPGNTIYF
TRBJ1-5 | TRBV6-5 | CASSLDRDSNQPQHF
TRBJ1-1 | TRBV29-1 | CSGGLAGSEAFF
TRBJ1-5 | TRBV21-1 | CASTQRAGQPQHF
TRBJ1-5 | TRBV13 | CASSATGVSGQPQHF
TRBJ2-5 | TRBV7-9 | CASSLGRLSGFQETQYF
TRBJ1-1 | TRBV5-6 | CASSLEQGPTEAFF
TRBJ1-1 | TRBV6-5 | CASSYYGGTEAFF
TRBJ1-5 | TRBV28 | CASRSGGYQPQHF
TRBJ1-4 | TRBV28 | CASSPDRSTNEKLFF
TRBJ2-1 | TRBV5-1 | CASGLAPYNEQFF
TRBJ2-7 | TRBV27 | CASSLGSAYEQYF
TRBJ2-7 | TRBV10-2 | CPRTTTGGFYEQYF
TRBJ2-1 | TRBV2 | CAAMRLANNEQFF
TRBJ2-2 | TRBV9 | CASSVEGLAGGPNTGELFF
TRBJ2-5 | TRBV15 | CATSRDSSGLMETQYF